These T cell receptor beta chains were read from a single sample in a study of blood T cell repertoires in COVID-19. Assay used: immunoSEQ multiplex PCR; TCRdb lists only in-frame clones, some missing. The table shows hundreds of thousands of clones, with roughly 80% occurring only once. Sequenced: PBMCs or T cells enriched from blood (not recorded which). Source of these receptors: a man in his forties who had been exposed to COVID-19. Each CDR3 is given with its conserved first and last residue.

TRBV15	TRBJ2-7	CATSRGSGLAASGKQYF
TRBV9	TRBJ2-3	CASSVLGNTDTQYF
TRBV9	TRBJ2-3	CASSLTGTSTDTQYF
TRBV7-3	TRBJ2-7	CASSVGTSGIAYEQYF
TRBV18	TRBJ1-1	CASSPSQGNTEAFF
TRBV2	TRBJ2-7	CASRARDEQYF
TRBV30	TRBJ2-1	CAWSVRGWLAGGYNEQFF
TRBV6-4	TRBJ1-1	CASSSRVGGTEAFF
TRBV5-4	TRBJ2-5	CASSLINNQETQYF
TRBV7-3	TRBJ1-2	CASSPVGGDYGYTF
TRBV30	TRBJ1-2	CAWRGTGGYTF
TRBV5-6	TRBJ2-1	CASSSRLAGGLNEQFF
TRBV27	TRBJ2-5	CASSTAGEQETQYF
TRBV18	TRBJ2-7	CASSQQLYRQGKEVYEQYF
TRBV5-1	TRBJ1-1	CASSQDRETEAFF
TRBV10-3	TRBJ2-7	CATRTGGTYEQYF
TRBV9	TRBJ2-2	CASKTAGGHGELFF
TRBV6-5	TRBJ2-2	CASTPQGTGELFF
TRBV6-4	TRBJ1-2	CASSAGQGYGYTF
TRBV6-2/TRBV6-3	TRBJ2-2	CASSYSPAGNTGELFF
TRBV12-3/TRBV12-4	TRBJ2-5	CASRTRETQYF
TRBV11-3	TRBJ2-7	CASSFGDSGYEQYF
TRBV3-1/TRBV3-2	TRBJ1-5	CASSQDPQGARQPQHF
TRBV28	TRBJ2-7	CASMGAGEYEQYF
TRBV29-1	TRBJ2-1	CSVGGLAGGLYNEQFF
TRBV5-6	TRBJ1-5	CASSPGLGSNQPQHF
TRBV11-3	TRBJ2-1	CASSLGTSRAEQFF
TRBV6-5	TRBJ2-3	CASSYDGSSTDTQYF
TRBV29-1	TRBJ1-2	CSVGPGSYQSYGYTF
TRBV19	TRBJ2-7	CASSMDRGFYEQYF
TRBV27	TRBJ2-4	CASSLSSQGAKNIQYF
TRBV6-1	TRBJ1-1	CASSDYFGPAGGEAFF
TRBV11-3	TRBJ2-2	CASSKPRGTGTLNTGELFF
TRBV4-1	TRBJ1-2	CASSQDGRTARGYTF
TRBV9	TRBJ2-1	CASSVVGAGLYNEQFF
TRBV30	TRBJ1-3	CAWSVRAGVPSGNTIYF
TRBV5-1	TRBJ2-7	CASSKTVTYEQYF
TRBV4-1	TRBJ1-2	CASSQFSVLFFEGAHYGYTF
TRBV7-3	TRBJ2-5	CASSPMGTSGRETQYF
TRBV27	TRBJ2-1	CASRAGGVSEQFF
TRBV5-1	TRBJ2-1	CAGGSGQASNEQFF
TRBV6-6	TRBJ2-7	CASSAGTGAHEQYF
TRBV30	TRBJ2-3	CAWSVLDPGGTQYF
TRBV5-1	TRBJ2-3	CASNSGNPTDTQYF
TRBV20-1	TRBJ1-1	CSASPGNTEAFF
TRBV13	TRBJ1-1	CASSFKFGQRNTEAFF